This T cell receptor beta chain was obtained from a study of blood T cell repertoires in COVID-19. Sequenced by immunoSEQ multiplex PCR; TCRdb stores in-frame clones only, minus some. The top ten hold under 8% of the sample, which has 300,000 or so clones, about nine tenths seen once. The V gene end was trimmed by 5 bases and the J gene end by 0 bases; junction bases not matched to a gene: 5. The CDR3 contains 16 residues. Germline values: CDR1 MNHNY, CDR2 SVGAGI (reference sequence). The V gene is TRBV6-6, the J gene TRBJ1-3, with 9 bases matching TRBD1. The source of this sequence is a woman aged 30 to 39 who had recovered from COVID-19. The sequencing input was peripheral blood. CDR3 amino acids: CASSLGQGYSGNTIYF. CDR3 nucleotides: TGTGCCAGCAGTCTGGGACAGGGTTACTCTGGAAACACCATATATTTT.